These 13 T cell receptor beta chains were sequenced from one sample in a study of T cells in Graves' hyperthyroidism and ophthalmopathy. RNA transcripts provided the source from which TCR beta CDR3 regions were amplified. Carried out on the TCR CDR3, a first-round RT-PCR used the HTBI primer set. TCRdb processed the multiplex PCR reads anew with MiXCR; each CDR3 protein has one entry. Altogether around 500,000 distinct CDR3 sequences are present, 22% being singletons, with the ten largest covering about half. Sample: blood. The receptors here all came from a woman in her seventies with Graves' ophthalmopathy.

The V gene is TRBV7-3, the J gene TRBJ2-2; no clear D gene. The V end lost 6 bases, the J end lost 5 bases, and 10 bases lay between the germline ends. Germline loops: CDR1 SGHTA, CDR2 FQGTGA. CDR3 length: 13 residues. The CDR3 spells CASSVGRTGELFF. The CDR3 DNA reads as TGTGCCAGCAGTGTCGGGCGGACCGGGGAGCTGTTTTTT.

The sample holds a few counts of this clonotype. V usage is TRBV7-9 and J usage is TRBJ2-7; D might be TRBD1 (6 bases). Germline CDR1 is SEHNR and CDR2 is FQNEAQ (reference sequence). V gave up 2 bases and J gave up 5 bases, with 10 bases separating them. The CDR3 runs 13 residues. For the CDR3, the DNA is TGTGCCAGCAGCTTACTGGGGGCCCACGAGCAGTACTTC. This sequence encodes CASSLLGAHEQYF.

The chain carries TRBV12-3 or TRBV12-4 and TRBJ2-3; 14 bases line up with TRBD2. V shed 4 bases and J 9 bases; nucleotides not matched to a gene: 6. CDR3 length: 15 residues. The CDR3 here is CASSWTSGRTQTQYF. CDR3 sequence (DNA): TGTGCCAGCAGTTGGACTAGCGGGAGGACTCAAACGCAGTATTTT.

This clonotype has only a few counts. This chain uses TRBV5-5 with TRBJ2-5; 9 bases map to TRBD2. This CDR3 has 17 amino acids. The germline V gene encodes CDR1 SGHKS and CDR2 YYEKEE (reference sequence). V lost 3 bases to trimming and J lost 2 bases; unmatched junction nucleotides: 11. CDR3 sequence reads: CASSSPTSGRHQETQYF. CDR3 nucleotide sequence: TGTGCCAGCAGCTCACCCACTAGCGGGCGTCATCAAGAGACCCAGTACTTC.

The J gene is TRBJ2-1, the V gene TRBV5-1; 11 positions match TRBD2. Looked up from germline, CDR1 is SGHRS and CDR2 is YFSETQ. V lost 4 bases, J lost 8 bases, and 14 bases stayed unmatched. CDR3 length: 17 amino acids. The CDR3 sequence is CASSRRGRLAGYYEQFF. CDR3 nucleotides: TGCGCCAGCAGCCGAAGGGGGAGACTAGCGGGATACTATGAGCAGTTCTTC.

The chain joins TRBV2 to TRBJ1-1; perhaps TRBD1 as D (5 bases). The V end lost 5 bases, the J end lost 11 bases, and 12 bases lay between the germline ends. The CDR3 consists of 11 residues. Germline-derived CDR1 and CDR2 are SNHLY and FYNNEI. The CDR3 DNA follows: TGTGCCAGCAGTCTCTTGGGGGACGCTTTCTTT. Residues: CASSLLGDAFF.

The rearrangement links TRBV5-6 to TRBJ1-1; 7 positions match TRBD1. CDR3 length: 15 amino acids. CDR1 is SGHDT and CDR2 is YYEEEE in the germline V gene. The J segment lost 1 base and the V segment lost 0 bases, leaving 3 bases of the junction unmatched. CDR3 nucleotides: TGTGCCAGCAGCTTGGGGGACAGAGAGAACACTGAAGCTTTCTTT. It is translated as CASSLGDRENTEAFF.

This clonotype was counted only a few times. The chain uses TRBV12-3 or TRBV12-4 and TRBJ1-3, with D possibly TRBD1 on 5 matching bases. The CDR3 contains 14 residues. Trimming removed 3 bases from V and 5 bases from J, with 11 bases in between. CDR3 bases: TGTGCCAGCAGTTTCAGGGTATTTAGAAACACCATATATTTT. It encodes CASSFRVFRNTIYF.

The rearrangement joins TRBV6-7 to TRBJ2-1; D assignment may be TRBD1 or TRBD2 (5 bases each). TRBV6-7 is an ORF for which the function is uncertain. The V gene lost 4 bases and the J gene lost 10 bases, with 17 bases spanning the gap. CDR3 length: 14 amino acids. CDR3 residues: CASSFGTGPVEQFF. The CDR3 DNA reads as TGTGCCAGCAGTTTCGGGACGGGACCGGTAGAGCAGTTCTTC.

The CDR3 sequence is CASSQLEGNEQYF. In DNA, the CDR3 is TGTGCCAGCAGCCAATTAGAAGGGAACGAGCAGTACTTC. The gene calls are TRBV4-2 and TRBJ2-7; no reliable D call. V dropped 2 bases and J dropped 5 bases, with 10 bases sitting between them. The germline gives CDR1 LGHNA, CDR2 YNFKEQ. The CDR3 length is 13 residues.

This chain joins TRBV20-1 and TRBJ2-6; 8 nucleotides line up with TRBD1. With 5 bases clipped from V and 4 bases from J, the junction kept 4 bases outside the gene matches. The germline CDR1 and CDR2 sequences are DFQATT and SNEGSKA (reference sequence). This CDR3 has 14 amino acids. The CDR3 DNA follows: TGCAGTGCTCCGGACAGGGCCGGGGCCAACGTCCTGACTTTC. Translated: CSAPDRAGANVLTF.

There are many counts of this clonotype. The rearrangement joins TRBV24-1 to TRBJ2-1; 9 bases align to TRBD2. The CDR3 consists of 16 residues. Germline CDR1 is KGHDR and CDR2 is SFDVKD. Germline trimming cut 5 bases from V and 3 bases from J; bases unmatched to any gene: 7. The CDR3 sequence is CATSGSREGNYNEQFF. DNA for the CDR3: TGTGCCACCAGTGGGTCGCGGGAGGGGAACTACAATGAGCAGTTCTTC.

The sample holds many counts of this clonotype. The V gene is TRBV2, the J gene TRBJ2-7; a possible D gene is TRBD2 (5 bases). There are 13 residues in the CDR3. Germline V gene lookup returns CDR1 SNHLY and CDR2 FYNNEI. V dropped 6 bases and J dropped 0 bases, with 9 bases sitting between them. CDR3 sequence reads: CASSWTFSYEQYF. The CDR3 nucleotides read TGTGCCAGCAGCTGGACTTTCTCCTACGAGCAGTACTTC.